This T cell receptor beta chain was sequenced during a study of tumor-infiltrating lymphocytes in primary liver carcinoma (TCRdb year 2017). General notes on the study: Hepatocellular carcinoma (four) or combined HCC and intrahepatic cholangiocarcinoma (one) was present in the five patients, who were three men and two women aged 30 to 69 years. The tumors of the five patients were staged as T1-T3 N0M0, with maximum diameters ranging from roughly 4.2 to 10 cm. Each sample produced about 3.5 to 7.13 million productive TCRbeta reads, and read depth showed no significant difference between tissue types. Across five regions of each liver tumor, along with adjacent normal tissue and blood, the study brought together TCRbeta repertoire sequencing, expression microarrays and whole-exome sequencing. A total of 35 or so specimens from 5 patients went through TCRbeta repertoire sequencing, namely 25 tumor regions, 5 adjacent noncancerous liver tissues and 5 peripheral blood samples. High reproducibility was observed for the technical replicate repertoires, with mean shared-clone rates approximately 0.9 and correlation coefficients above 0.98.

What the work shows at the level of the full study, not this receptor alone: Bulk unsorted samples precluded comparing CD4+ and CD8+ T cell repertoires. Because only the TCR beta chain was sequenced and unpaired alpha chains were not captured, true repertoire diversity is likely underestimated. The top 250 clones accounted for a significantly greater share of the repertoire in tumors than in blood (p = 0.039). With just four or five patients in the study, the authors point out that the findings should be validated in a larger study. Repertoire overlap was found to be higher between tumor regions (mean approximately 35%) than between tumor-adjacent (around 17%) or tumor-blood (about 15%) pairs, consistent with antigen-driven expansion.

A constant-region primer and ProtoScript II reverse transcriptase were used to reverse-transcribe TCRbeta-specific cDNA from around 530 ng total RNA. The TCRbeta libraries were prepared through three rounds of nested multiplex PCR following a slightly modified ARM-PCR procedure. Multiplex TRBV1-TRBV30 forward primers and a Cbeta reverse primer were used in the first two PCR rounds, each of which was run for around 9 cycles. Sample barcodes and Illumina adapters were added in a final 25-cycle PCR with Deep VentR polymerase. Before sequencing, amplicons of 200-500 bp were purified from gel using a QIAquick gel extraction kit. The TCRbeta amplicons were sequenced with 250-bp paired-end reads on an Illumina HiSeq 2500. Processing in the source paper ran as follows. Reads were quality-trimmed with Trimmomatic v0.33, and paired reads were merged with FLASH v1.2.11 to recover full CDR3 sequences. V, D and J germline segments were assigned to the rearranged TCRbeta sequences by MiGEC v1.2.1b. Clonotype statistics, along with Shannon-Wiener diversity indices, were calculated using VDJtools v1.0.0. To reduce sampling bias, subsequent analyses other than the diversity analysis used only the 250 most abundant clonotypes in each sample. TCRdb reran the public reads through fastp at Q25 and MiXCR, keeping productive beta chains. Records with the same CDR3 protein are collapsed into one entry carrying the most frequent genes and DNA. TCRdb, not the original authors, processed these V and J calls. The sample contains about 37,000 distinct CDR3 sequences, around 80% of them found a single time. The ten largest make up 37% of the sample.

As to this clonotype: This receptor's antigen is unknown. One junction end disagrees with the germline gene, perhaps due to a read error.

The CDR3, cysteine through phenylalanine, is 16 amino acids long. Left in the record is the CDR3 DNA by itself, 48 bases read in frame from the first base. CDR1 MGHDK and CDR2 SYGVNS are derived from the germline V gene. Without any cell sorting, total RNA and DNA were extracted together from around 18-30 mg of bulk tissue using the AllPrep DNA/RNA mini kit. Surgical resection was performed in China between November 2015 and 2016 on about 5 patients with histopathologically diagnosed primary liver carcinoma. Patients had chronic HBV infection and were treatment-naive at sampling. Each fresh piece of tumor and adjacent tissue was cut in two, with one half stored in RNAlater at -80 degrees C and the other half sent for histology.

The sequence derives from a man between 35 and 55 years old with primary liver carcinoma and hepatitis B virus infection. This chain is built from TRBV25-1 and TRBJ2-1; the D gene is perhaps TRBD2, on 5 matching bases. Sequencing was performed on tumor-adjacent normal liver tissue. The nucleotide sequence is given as TGTGACAGCAGTAGGGCGGGCCCGAGCTCCTACAATGATCAGTTCTTC. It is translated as CDSSRAGPSSYNDQFF. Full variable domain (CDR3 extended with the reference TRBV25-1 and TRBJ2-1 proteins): EADIYQTPRYLVIGTGKKITLECSQTMGHDKMYWYQQDPGMELHLIHYSYGVNSTEKGDLSSESTVSRIRTEHFPLTLESARPSHTSQYLCDSSRAGPSSYNDQFFGPGTRLTVL.